The entry below gives a single TCR beta chain sequence along with its context. A junction end diverges from the germline sequence, so it may reflect a read error. This sample is drawn from a study of tumor and adjacent non-tumor tissue in lung cancer. No cell sorting was done before RNA was extracted from the tissue. TCRbeta libraries were built with three rounds of nested PCR, modified from ARM-PCR. TCRdb reprocessed the multiplex PCR reads with MiXCR, giving one entry per CDR3 protein. The table shows around 86,000 distinct CDR3 sequences, with around 77% occurring only once. The sample consisted of lung tumor tissue. This sequence originates from a woman in her forties with non-small cell lung cancer.

The CDR3 sequence: CVSDEGGPTDTQYF. The CDR3 DNA follows: TGTGTCAGCGATGAGGGGGGGCCGACAGATACGCAGTATTTT. The chain joins TRBV14 to TRBJ2-3; possible D gene TRBD2, 7 bases. The CDR3 runs to 14 residues. In germline, CDR1 is SGHDN, CDR2 FVKESK.